These T cell receptor beta chains were read from a single sample in a study of identical twins. TCRdb re-called the 5' RACE reads through MiXCR, storing one row per CDR3 protein. The sample includes about 530,000 distinct CDR3 sequences, around 24% of them seen just once. These sequences were also reported in another study, on yellow fever vaccine responses in identical twins.

The sequenced sample consisted of CD4+ T cells sorted from blood. The receptors derive from a woman younger than 30 in good health. CDR3s include the opening cysteine and the closing phenylalanine or tryptophan. Fields, in order: V gene, J gene, CDR3 protein.

>TRBV12-3/TRBV12-4|TRBJ2-3
CASQPSGYTDTQYF
>TRBV20-1|TRBJ2-6
CSANSGANVLTF
>TRBV6-1|TRBJ2-1
CASTQSAIAGEQFF
>TRBV14|TRBJ2-1
CASRRLGGNEQFF
>TRBV4-1|TRBJ2-3
CASSQGSGDTQYF
>TRBV5-1|TRBJ2-5
CASMRGQGLETQYF
>TRBV3-1|TRBJ2-3
CASSQGTKDTQYF
>TRBV11-2|TRBJ2-1
CASSLVAGDHEQFF
>TRBV27|TRBJ2-1
CASSSPLRTYEQFF
>TRBV20-1|TRBJ2-1
CSASKGAPNNEQFF
>TRBV20-1|TRBJ2-3
CSAKWGGADTQYF
>TRBV3-1|TRBJ1-2
CASSQDLGRGYTF
>TRBV29-1|TRBJ1-1
CSVELTGQGWTEAFF
>TRBV12-3/TRBV12-4|TRBJ1-1
CASKLGAQLKAFF
>TRBV3-1|TRBJ1-2
CASSQEYRNYGYTF
>TRBV10-3|TRBJ2-1
CAIAIAGSTDEQFF
>TRBV11-2|TRBJ1-1
CASSLDLLAGAFTWNTEAFF
>TRBV10-3|TRBJ2-1
CAISDTGGADEQFF
>TRBV20-1|TRBJ2-7
CSATDGGAYEQYF
>TRBV20-1|TRBJ2-5
CCARDLLAGVEETQYF
>TRBV20-1|TRBJ2-1
CSATITGGVNYNEQFF
>TRBV7-2|TRBJ2-2
CASSFARHRELFF
>TRBV10-3|TRBJ1-2
CAISEQGNYGYTF
>TRBV28|TRBJ1-2
CASSFQGPPVSYTF
>TRBV6-1|TRBJ2-5
CASSGTSGGKETQYF
>TRBV28|TRBJ2-3
CASSPLAGGGTDTQYF
>TRBV29-1|TRBJ2-7
CSVEEGQKPDEQYF
>TRBV18|TRBJ2-7
CASSPPVRTYEQYF